This record concerns one T cell receptor (beta chain) sequence. Its antigen remains unidentified. There are 12 residues in the CDR3. Trimming removed 5 bases from V and 4 bases from J, with 8 bases in between. Germline V gives CDR1 SGHTA, CDR2 FQGNSA. The protocol was immunoSEQ multiplex PCR, while the TCRdb copy is restricted to in-frame clones and leaves out a portion. The sample carries 85,000 to 90,000 clones, 86% recorded once. The data were taken from a study of T cell repertoires and HLA-DP antigens. The sequenced sample consisted of CD4+ T cells from PBMCs. The chain uses TRBV7-2 and TRBJ1-2; D gene ambiguous. The TCR sequence derives from a man over 45 in good health and CMV-seronegative. CDR3 DNA: TGTGCCAGCAGCCTTAAACCCTATGGCTACACCTTC. As protein: CASSLKPYGYTF.